This TCR beta chain was identified during a study of tumor-infiltrating lymphocytes in localized non-small cell lung cancer. On the study more broadly: Tumor tissue and non-adjacent uninvolved lung came from each patient.

Profiling relied on immunoSEQ multiplex PCR, and the TCRdb table lists in-frame clones only, not all of them. This table has around 9,200 clones, roughly four fifths appearing once. The CDR3 is 14 residues long. Germline V gene data show CDR1 as SGHTA and CDR2 as FQGNSA. The trim removed 3 bases at V and 6 bases at J, leaving 5 bases unmatched. V gene TRBV7-2 combines with J gene TRBJ2-7; TRBD1 matches 10 bases. The sequencing sample was made of uninvolved lung tissue not adjacent to the tumor. The sequence was collected from a human donor with non-small cell lung cancer. CDR3 in DNA: TGTGCCAGCAGCTTCCCCGGGACAGGGGTCGAGCAGTACTTC. Its translation is CASSFPGTGVEQYF.